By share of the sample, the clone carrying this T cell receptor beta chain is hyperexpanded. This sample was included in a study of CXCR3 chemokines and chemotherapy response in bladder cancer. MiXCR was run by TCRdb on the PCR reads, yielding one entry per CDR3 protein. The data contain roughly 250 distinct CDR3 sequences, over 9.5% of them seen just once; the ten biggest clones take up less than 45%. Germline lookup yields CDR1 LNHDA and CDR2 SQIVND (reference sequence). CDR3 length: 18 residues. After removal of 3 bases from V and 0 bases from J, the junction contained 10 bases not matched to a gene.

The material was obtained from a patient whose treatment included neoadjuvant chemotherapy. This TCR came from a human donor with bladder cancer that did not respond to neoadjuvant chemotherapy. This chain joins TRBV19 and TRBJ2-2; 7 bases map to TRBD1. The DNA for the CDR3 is TGTGCCAGTAGTATTTTGGGCGGCGGACAGGCGAACACCGGGGAGCTGTTTTTT. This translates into CASSILGGGQANTGELFF.